This TCR beta chain is drawn from a study of T cell changes during pregnancy in multiple sclerosis (dated 2019 in TCRdb). About the investigation overall: Changes in the T cell repertoire over the course of pregnancy were examined in this study in women with multiple sclerosis.

The library came from the immunoSEQ multiplex PCR assay. Imported from immuneACCESS, the table was reduced by TCRdb to in-frame sequences with V and J called. These copies leave out some clones; in studies compared against another copy, an unresolved V gene accounts for under half, and the cause of the remainder is not known. In this sample the table shows tens of thousands of clones, more than 80% of which occur a single time. The top ten hold approximately 0.58% of the sample. Comments on this clone: The clone's antigen remains unknown. No per-base quality is available; no much larger clone lies one base away.

From the germline V gene (reference sequence), CDR1 is LNHDA and CDR2 is SQIVND. From the cysteine up to the phenylalanine, the CDR3 has a length of 15 residues. Left in the record is the CDR3 DNA by itself, 45 bases read in frame from the first base. The germline V end is reduced by 6 bases and the J end by 2 bases; junction bases left unmatched: 2. In this chain, TRBV19 is recombined with TRBJ2-1; 12 nucleotides in the junction match TRBD2. This TCR was recovered from a female donor with multiple sclerosis, enrolled in a pregnancy study. The material was CD4+ T cells from peripheral blood mononuclear cells, obtained in the first trimester of pregnancy. The base sequence is TGTGCCAGTAGAACTAGCGGGAGGACCTACAATGAGCAGTTCTTC. Translated, it gives CASRTSGRTYNEQFF.